Each of the 15 T cell receptor beta chains below was sequenced from the same sample in a study of shared clonotypes between healthy human individuals. Profiled with immunoSEQ multiplex PCR; TCRdb holds only in-frame clones, not every one. In the table there are roughly 2,300,000 clones, roughly 92% of which are singletons. The specimen was naive CD4+ T cells from PBMCs. Subset specified: CD45RA+ positively selected. Receptor source: a man between 18 and 29 years old in good health. Some clones in this sample may be carry-over from other donors' samples.

There are a few counts of this clone. V gene TRBV10-1 combines with J gene TRBJ2-7, with TRBD1 as a possible D gene (5 bases). This CDR3 is built from 13 residues. V was clipped by 3 bases and J by 4 bases, with 10 bases between them. Germline V gene lookup returns CDR1 WNHNN and CDR2 SYGVQD (reference sequence). CDR3 sequence reads: CASSENRGYEQYF. The CDR3 region has the DNA TGCGCCAGCAGTGAAAATAGGGGTTACGAGCAGTACTTC.

This chain connects TRBV28 to TRBJ1-1; 9 bases fit TRBD1. Germline V CDR1 and CDR2: MDHEN, SYDVKM. With V trimmed by 6 bases and J by 2 bases, 13 bases remained unmatched. CDR3 length: 17 residues. CDR3 region: CASSLTRDRVINTEAFF. The CDR3 nucleotides read TGTGCCAGCAGCCTCACCCGGGACAGGGTCATAAACACTGAAGCTTTCTTT.

In nucleotides, the CDR3 is TGTGCCAGCAGTGAAGTTAGTTCAGGGCCCTATGGCTACACCTTC. Translated, it gives CASSEVSSGPYGYTF. The gene calls are TRBV6-1 and TRBJ1-2; perhaps TRBD1 as D (5 bases). The germline CDR1 and CDR2 sequences are MNHNS and SASEGT. The V end was cut by 1 base, the J end by 4 bases, with 13 bases between. The CDR3 sequence is 15 residues long.

The chain couples TRBV28 to TRBJ2-3, with TRBD2 matching 8 bases. Germline assignment: CDR1 MDHEN and CDR2 SYDVKM. Trimming took 5 bases from V and 2 from J; bases not matched to a gene: 6. The CDR3 loop spans 15 amino acids. The DNA of the CDR3 is TGTGCCAGCAGTCCTCGGGGGGGGCCCACAGATACGCAGTATTTT. Its translation is CASSPRGGPTDTQYF.

V gene TRBV7-2 combines with J gene TRBJ2-7, with 9 bases that match TRBD1. The V gene's germline CDR1 is SGHTA and CDR2 FQGNSA. The CDR3 is 14 residues long. V gave up 5 bases and J gave up 6 bases; unmatched junction bases: 8. CDR3 sequence reads: CASSPAGTGTEQYF. The CDR3, as DNA: TGTGCCAGCAGCCCCGCCGGGACAGGGACCGAGCAGTACTTC. The complete variable domain, with remaining parts taken from reference TRBV7-2 and TRBJ2-7, reads GAGVSQSPSNKVTEKGKDVELRCDPISGHTALYWYRQSLGQGLEFLIYFQGNSAPDKSGLPSDRFSAERTGGSVSTLTIQRTQQEDSAVYLCASSPAGTGTEQYFGPGTRLTVT.

V is TRBV14 and J is TRBJ2-7, with D perhaps assigned TRBD1 or TRBD2 (5 bases each). V lost 1 base and J lost 2, with 15 bases in between. The CDR3 spans 16 residues. CDR1 is SGHDN, CDR2 FVKESK, per germline. CDR3 region: CASSQVRPGGAYEQYF. CDR3 DNA sequence: TGTGCCAGCAGCCAAGTCCGGCCTGGGGGAGCCTACGAGCAGTACTTC.

The rearrangement links TRBV2 to TRBJ2-2; D is perhaps TRBD1 or TRBD2 (6 bases each). The germline V gene has CDR1 SNHLY and CDR2 FYNNEI. V was trimmed by 2 bases and J by 7 bases, leaving 14 bases between them. CDR3 length: 15 amino acids. This CDR3 is CASSEWGALIGELFF. CDR3 coding DNA: TGTGCCAGCAGTGAATGGGGGGCTTTGATCGGGGAGCTGTTTTTT. Full variable domain (missing parts from reference TRBV2 and TRBJ2-2): EPEVTQTPSHQVTQMGQEVILRCVPISNHLYFYWYRQILGQKVEFLVSFYNNEISEKSEIFDDQFSVERPDGSNFTLKIRSTKLEDSAMYFCASSEWGALIGELFFGEGSRLTVL.

The chain links TRBV9 to TRBJ2-1; D may be TRBD2 (6 bases). This CDR3 is 15 amino acids long. V was trimmed by 0 bases and J by 8 bases, leaving 15 bases between them. Germline CDR1 and CDR2: SGDLS and YYNGEE. This CDR3 reads CASSVESSGLYEQFF. In DNA, the CDR3 is TGTGCCAGCAGCGTAGAGAGTAGCGGCTTATATGAGCAGTTCTTC.

Comment on this clone: Other DNA sequences in the sample encode the same CDR3. The V gene is TRBV5-1, the J gene TRBJ1-1, with D hard to call. CDR3 length: 14 residues. V lost 0 bases to trimming and J lost 4 bases, with 10 bases between them. Per the germline V gene, CDR1 is SGHRS and CDR2 is YFSETQ. The CDR3 here is CASSLGPSGTEAFF. CDR3 coding DNA: TGCGCCAGCAGCTTGGGGCCGTCGGGCACTGAAGCTTTCTTT.

V gene TRBV5-7 combines with J gene TRBJ2-5, with 7 bases lining up with TRBD1. TRBV5-7 is classed as an ORF, of uncertain function. V dropped 5 bases and J dropped 5; count of bases not matched to a gene: 12. The CDR3 is made up of 15 amino acids. The CDR3 loop is CASSLGTAKPETQYF. Here the CDR3 DNA reads TGTGCCAGCAGTCTAGGGACAGCCAAACCGGAGACCCAGTACTTC.

The gene calls are TRBV4-2 and TRBJ2-5; 7 nucleotides match TRBD2. This CDR3 has 16 amino acids. The germline CDR1 and CDR2 sequences are LGHNA and YNFKEQ. Unmatched junction bases numbered 15, after V lost 0 bases and J lost 11 bases. The CDR3 here is CASSQEPQVGRVEQYF. DNA for the CDR3: TGTGCCAGCAGCCAAGAACCCCAAGTTGGGAGGGTGGAGCAGTACTTC.

The V and J genes are TRBV4-1 and TRBJ2-5; 7 bases map to TRBD1. The J segment lost 1 base and the V segment lost 1 base, leaving 3 bases of the junction unmatched. There are 15 residues in the CDR3. CDR1 MGHRA and CDR2 YSYEKL come from the germline V gene. CDR3 in amino acids: CASSQARTGQETQYF. CDR3 sequence (DNA): TGCGCCAGCAGCCAAGCCAGGACAGGCCAAGAGACCCAGTACTTC.

The rearrangement links TRBV19 to TRBJ1-4, with D unresolved. Germline loops: CDR1 LNHDA, CDR2 SQIVND (reference sequence). The CDR3 has 13 residues. V lost 6 bases to trimming and J lost 7 bases, with 12 bases between them. CDR3 sequence: CASSWRTLEKLFF. The CDR3 DNA sequence: TGTGCCAGTAGCTGGAGGACGCTTGAAAAACTGTTTTTT.

The chain combines TRBV28 with TRBJ1-5; possibly TRBD1 for D (5 bases). From germline, CDR1 is MDHEN and CDR2 SYDVKM. The CDR3 runs 17 residues. Deletions cut 3 bases from V and 3 bases from J, with 18 bases between. The CDR3 DNA reads as TGTGCCAGCAGTTTCCCGGTGGGGGGAAGAGACAATCAGCCCCAGCATTTT. This sequence encodes CASSFPVGGRDNQPQHF.

The chain carries TRBV27 and TRBJ2-2, with unresolved D. This CDR3 has 11 amino acids. The germline V gene has CDR1 MNHEY and CDR2 SMNVEV (reference sequence). Trimming stripped 8 bases from V and 6 bases from J, with 7 bases between. This CDR3 reads CASQGPGELFF. CDR3 nucleotide sequence: TGTGCCAGCCAAGGCCCCGGGGAGCTGTTTTTT.